This T cell receptor (beta chain) stems from a study of neoadjuvant anti-PD-1 for oral cavity cancer. Study-wide results and caveats: Only three patients per response group were TCR-analyzed; validation needed.

Regarding this clone: Its target is not known.

Blood libraries mostly used 450 to 550 ng genomic DNA, six replicates each. Clones were sequenced by immunoSEQ multiplex PCR, and TCRdb holds only the in-frame ones, with some missing. Of 6,000 to 7,500 clones listed, roughly 74% are singletons. Stage II-IVA oral cavity squamous cell carcinoma was new and untreated by systemic or radiation therapy. The CDR3 is 18 amino acids. V lost 2 bases, J lost 5 bases, and 12 bases stayed unmatched. Germline lookup yields CDR1 SGHDT and CDR2 YYEEEE. The TCR comes from a person aged 40 to 85 with oral cavity squamous cell carcinoma. Source: PBMCs, taken before nivolumab (anti-PD-1) treatment. This chain links TRBV5-6 with TRBJ1-6; 8 bases agree with TRBD1. CDR3 in DNA: TGTGCCAGCAGCTTCCCAGGGGGCCTTTTTCGAGATAATTCACCCCTCCACTTT. This encodes CASSFPGGLFRDNSPLHF. Variable domain in full (rest from reference TRBV5-6 and TRBJ1-6): DAGVTQSPTHLIKTRGQQVTLRCSPKSGHDTVSWYQQALGQGPQFIFQYYEEEERQRGNFPDRFSGHQFPNYSSELNVNALLLGDSALYLCASSFPGGLFRDNSPLHFGNGTRLTVT.